The rows below give T cell receptor beta chains drawn from one sample of a study of identical twins. TCRdb independently ran MiXCR on the 5' RACE reads; one entry per CDR3 protein. The sample lists about 890,000 distinct CDR3 sequences, around an eighth occurring once. The sample also formed part of further work on yellow fever vaccine responses in identical twins.

Sequenced: PBMCs. Receptors were obtained from a woman under 30 in good health. Both conserved end residues are part of each CDR3. D genes are given only for firm matches. The size of a clone is reported for some rows only, either as once, few or many, or as a class for expanded clones.

V	J	size	D	CDR3	DNA
TRBV7-9	TRBJ2-7	many	TRBD1	CASSWGQGRSSYEQYF	TGTGCCAGCAGCTGGGGACAGGGCCGAAGCTCCTACGAGCAGTACTTC
TRBV4-1	TRBJ2-2	few	.	CASSQGLRGAFGELFF	TGCGCCAGCAGCCAAGGTCTGCGAGGGGCGTTCGGGGAGCTGTTTTTT
TRBV20-1	TRBJ1-1	.	.	CSARDKRSTEAFF	TGCAGTGCTAGAGATAAACGGTCCACTGAAGCTTTCTTT
TRBV2	TRBJ2-7	.	.	CASSDSTGRPRVDEQYF	TGTGCCAGCAGTGACTCAACGGGGAGGCCAAGGGTGGACGAGCAGTACTTC
TRBV12-3/TRBV12-4	TRBJ2-5	.	.	CASSFLDYQETQYF	TGTGCCAGCAGTTTTCTTGATTACCAAGAGACCCAGTACTTC
TRBV27	TRBJ2-5	.	.	CASSFTGLKTQYF	TGTGCCAGCAGTTTCACAGGGTTAAAGACCCAGTACTTC
TRBV6-1	TRBJ2-7	.	.	CASRDSQVLFYEQYF	TGTGCCAGCAGGGACAGCCAAGTTCTATTCTACGAGCAGTACTTC
TRBV20-1	TRBJ2-3	few	TRBD2	CSAAGGEATDTQYF	TGCAGTGCTGCGGGAGGGGAGGCCACAGATACGCAGTATTTT
TRBV20-1	TRBJ2-1	.	TRBD2	CSARTSGSVGLYNEQFF	TGCAGTGCTCGGACTAGCGGGAGTGTCGGGCTCTACAATGAGCAGTTCTTC
TRBV10-3	TRBJ1-5	.	TRBD1	CAIRGTGNQPQHF	TGTGCCATCAGGGGGACAGGGAATCAGCCCCAGCATTTT
TRBV4-1	TRBJ1-2	few	TRBD1	CASSSHPRTGKSGGYTF	TGCGCCAGCAGCTCACATCCGCGGACAGGGAAGAGTGGTGGCTACACCTTC
TRBV7-9	TRBJ2-2	many	.	CASSFGDTGELFF	TGTGCCAGCAGCTTTGGAGACACCGGGGAGCTGTTTTTT
TRBV10-3	TRBJ2-2	many	.	CAISQIGTTPGLQNTGELFF	TGTGCCATCAGTCAAATTGGCACCACTCCGGGACTCCAGAACACCGGGGAGCTGTTTTTT
TRBV12-3/TRBV12-4	TRBJ2-3	many	.	CASSFFQEVTDTQYF	TGTGCCAGCAGTTTCTTCCAGGAAGTCACCGATACGCAGTATTTT
TRBV15	TRBJ1-1	few	TRBD1	CATSGGPQGAAGEAFF	TGTGCCACCAGCGGAGGCCCCCAGGGGGCAGCCGGGGAAGCTTTCTTT
TRBV7-2	TRBJ2-2	.	TRBD2	CASSLVAGGLVRNTGELFF	TGTGCCAGCAGCTTAGTCGCGGGGGGACTAGTGAGGAACACCGGGGAGCTGTTTTTT
TRBV6-1	TRBJ2-1	few	.	CASSPPLGSVGNEQFF	TGTGCCAGCAGTCCGCCGCTCGGGAGTGTCGGCAATGAGCAGTTCTTC
TRBV9	TRBJ1-4	.	.	CASSRSTNEKLFF	TGTGCCAGCAGCCGATCAACTAATGAAAAACTGTTTTTT
TRBV12-3/TRBV12-4	TRBJ2-1	few	TRBD2	CASSDGLADYNEQFF	TGTGCCAGCAGCGATGGACTAGCGGACTACAATGAGCAGTTCTTC
TRBV21-1	TRBJ2-1	many	.	CASSKVERNNEQFF	TGTGCCAGCAGCAAAGTTGAGAGGAACAATGAGCAGTTCTTC
TRBV4-1	TRBJ2-2	.	.	CASSQNSWDPNTGELFF	TGCGCCAGCAGCCAAAACTCCTGGGACCCTAACACCGGGGAGCTGTTTTTT
TRBV28	TRBJ2-3	many	.	CASSKQGLTDTQYF	TGTGCCAGCAGTAAACAGGGTTTAACAGATACGCAGTATTTT
TRBV29-1	TRBJ2-1	.	.	CSVTTSSYNEQFF	TGCAGCGTTACAACCAGCTCCTACAATGAGCAGTTCTTC
TRBV3-1	TRBJ2-6	.	TRBD1	CASSRGQASSGANVLTF	TGTGCCAGCAGCCGAGGACAGGCTAGCTCTGGGGCCAACGTCCTGACTTTC